This TCR beta chain was sequenced in a study of T cell repertoires in cytomegalovirus infection. Across the whole study: Public TCR beta signature analysis indicated the presence of both CMV infection and matching HLA type. Findings of the study overall: HLA-C-restricted TCR beta clonotypes specific for CMV led the ex vivo response.

Turning to this clonotype: Its specificity is unknown.

TCRdb re-derived calls from the reads in MiXCR, one entry per CDR3 protein. The sample has roughly 500,000 distinct CDR3 sequences, roughly 46% seen once. V was trimmed by 1 base and J by 6 bases, leaving 21 bases between them. The germline CDR1 and CDR2 sequences are SGHVS and FQNEAQ. The CDR3 contains 18 residues. Sequenced material: cultured PBMCs, taken from culture after CMV antigen stimulation. This clonotype originated in a human donor in good health (CMV status not recorded). Some clones in this sample may be carry-over from other donors' samples. The chain carries TRBV7-8 and TRBJ1-4; perhaps TRBD1 as D (5 bases). The DNA for the CDR3 is TGTGCCAGCAGCTTAGACATGTTAGTCCGGGACGGAGATGAAAAACTGTTTTTT. This gives the protein CASSLDMLVRDGDEKLFF. The variable domain in full, with the rest retrieved from reference TRBV7-8 and TRBJ1-4, is GAGVSQSPRYKVAKRGQDVALRCDPISGHVSLFWYQQALGQGPEFLTYFQNEAQLDKSGLPSDRFFAERPEGSVSTLKIQRTQQEDSAVYLCASSLDMLVRDGDEKLFFGSGTQLSVL.